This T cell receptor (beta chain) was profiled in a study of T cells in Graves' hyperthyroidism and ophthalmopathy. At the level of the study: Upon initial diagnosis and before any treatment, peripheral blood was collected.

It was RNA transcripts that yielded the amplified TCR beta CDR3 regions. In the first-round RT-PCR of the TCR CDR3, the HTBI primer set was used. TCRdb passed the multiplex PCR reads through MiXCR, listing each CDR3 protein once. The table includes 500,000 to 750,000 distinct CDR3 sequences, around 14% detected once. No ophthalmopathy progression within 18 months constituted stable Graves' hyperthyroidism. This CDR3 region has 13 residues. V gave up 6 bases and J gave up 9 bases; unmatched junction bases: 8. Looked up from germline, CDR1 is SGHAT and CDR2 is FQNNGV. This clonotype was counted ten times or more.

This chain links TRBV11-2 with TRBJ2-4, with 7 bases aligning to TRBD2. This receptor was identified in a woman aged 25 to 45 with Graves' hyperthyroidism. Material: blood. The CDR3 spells CASRLTPSGIQYF. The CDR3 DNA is TGTGCCAGCAGGTTGACTCCTAGCGGCATTCAGTACTTC.